Presented here are 5 T cell receptor beta chains from one specimen sequenced in a study of cytomegalovirus exposure and HLA in healthy donors. PCR was performed using 60 Vbeta and 13 Jbeta primers. TCRdb keeps only in-frame clones here, not all; method: immunoSEQ multiplex PCR. The sample has about 120,000 clones; 60% to 70% are singletons. Specimen: PBMCs. Receptors originate from a woman aged 40 to 50 in good health and CMV-seropositive.

The J gene is TRBJ2-7, the V gene TRBV7-2, with TRBD1 matching 8 bases. The J segment lost 6 bases and the V segment lost 6 bases, leaving 7 bases of the junction unmatched. The CDR3 is 13 residues long. Germline values: CDR1 SGHTA, CDR2 FQGNSA. Here the CDR3 DNA reads TGTGCCAGCAGGCGCGGGACAGGCCGCGAGCAGTACTTC. It encodes CASRRGTGREQYF.

J is TRBJ2-1 and V is TRBV7-9; TRBD1 agrees at 9 bases. Germline CDR1 SEHNR, CDR2 FQNEAQ (reference sequence). Trimming cost V 5 bases and J 7 bases; bases outside gene matches: 6. CDR3 length: 14 residues. The CDR3 here is CASSGTDRGNEQFF. The DNA of the CDR3 is TGTGCCAGCAGCGGAACCGACAGGGGGAATGAGCAGTTCTTC.

The chain links TRBV6-1 to TRBJ2-1; D uncertain. V was trimmed by 8 bases and J by 3 bases, leaving 14 bases between them. The germline V gene encodes CDR1 MNHNS and CDR2 SASEGT. This CDR3 is 14 amino acids long. The CDR3 sequence is CASRQLGNYNEQFF. The CDR3 DNA is TGTGCCAGCCGACAACTTGGAAACTACAATGAGCAGTTCTTC.

The DNA of the CDR3 is TGTGCCAGCAGTGAAAACCGCGGGGGAGGAGAAAAACTGTTTTTT. Protein product: CASSENRGGGEKLFF. This rearrangement joins TRBV25-1 to TRBJ1-4; a weak D match, TRBD1 (5 bases). The CDR3 has 15 amino acids. Germline V gives CDR1 MGHDK, CDR2 SYGVNS. The V gene lost 2 bases and the J gene lost 8 bases, with 15 bases spanning the gap. Full variable domain (remainder filled in from reference TRBV25-1 and TRBJ1-4): EADIYQTPRYLVIGTGKKITLECSQTMGHDKMYWYQQDPGMELHLIHYSYGVNSTEKGDLSSESTVSRIRTEHFPLTLESARPSHTSQYLCASSENRGGGEKLFFGSGTQLSVL.

In its sample, this clone was seen a few times. V and J are TRBV4-3 and TRBJ1-5; the D is unclear. Trimming took 0 bases from V and 0 from J, leaving 6 bases between them. The CDR3 has 15 amino acids. Per the germline V gene, CDR1 is LGHNA and CDR2 is YSLEER. DNA for the CDR3: TGCGCCAGCAGCCAAGACAGATATAGCAATCAGCCCCAGCATTTT. It yields the protein CASSQDRYSNQPQHF.